A selection of T cell receptor beta chains follows, all from one sample in a study of shared clonotypes between healthy human individuals. Libraries were prepared by immunoSEQ multiplex PCR; TCRdb keeps only in-frame clonotypes and omits some of them. The table records 2 million to 2.5 million clones, approximately 96% of them present only once. Sequenced sample: naive CD4+ T cells sorted from blood. These receptors were obtained from a man aged 18 to 29 in good health. CDR3s leave out the opening cysteine and the closing phenylalanine or tryptophan.

CDR3: ASSILGSTDTQY
V: TRBV7-9
J: TRBJ2-3

CDR3: ASSLAGTLISTDTQY
V: TRBV7-2
J: TRBJ2-3

CDR3: SVEGASGGTYEQY
V: TRBV29-1
J: TRBJ2-7

CDR3: ASSLEPSGTQY
V: TRBV5-1
J: TRBJ2-5

CDR3: ASSPGTGRIETQY
V: TRBV19
J: TRBJ2-5

CDR3: ASSPLPGGTEAF
V: TRBV7-3
J: TRBJ1-1

CDR3: ASSFAPDNNEQF
V: TRBV7-2
J: TRBJ2-1

CDR3: ASSLGRDLNTEAF
V: TRBV11-2
J: TRBJ1-1

CDR3: ASSSGLAGAAQY
V: TRBV7-2
J: TRBJ2-7

CDR3: SGGEGNQPQH
V: TRBV29-1
J: TRBJ1-5

CDR3: ASSQVEETQY
V: TRBV14
J: TRBJ2-5

CDR3: ASSSGQGLWEQY
V: TRBV13
J: TRBJ2-7

CDR3: ASSVEVGTLGYT
V: TRBV9
J: TRBJ1-2

CDR3: ASSPGGDRAGT
V: TRBV11-3
J: TRBJ1-2

CDR3: SVDDRGNTEAF
V: TRBV29-1
J: TRBJ1-1

CDR3: AIPSCGNTGELF
V: TRBV25-1
J: TRBJ2-2

CDR3: AWSVGSADTQY
V: TRBV30
J: TRBJ2-3

CDR3: ASSIAGAQYYGYT
V: TRBV19
J: TRBJ1-2

CDR3: ASGTGRSNTDTQY
V: TRBV12-5
J: TRBJ2-3

CDR3: SVGSPKDPYGYT
V: TRBV29-1
J: TRBJ1-2

CDR3: SAARGTSQDEQY
V: TRBV29-1
J: TRBJ2-7

CDR3: ASKQQQGPNYGYT
V: TRBV5-1
J: TRBJ1-2

CDR3: ASSPSSPTTIIQY
V: TRBV28
J: TRBJ2-4

CDR3: AWDAGQGASGELF
V: TRBV30
J: TRBJ2-2

CDR3: ASSTTSRTSYGYT
V: TRBV19
J: TRBJ1-2

CDR3: ASSSLGGDTQY
V: TRBV5-1
J: TRBJ2-3

CDR3: ASSPSQGGNQPQH
V: TRBV18
J: TRBJ1-5

CDR3: ASSPRGGRNTEAF
V: TRBV18
J: TRBJ1-1

CDR3: ASSELDRNTGELF
V: TRBV25-1
J: TRBJ2-2

CDR3: ASSQLTLSQMNTEAF
V: TRBV18
J: TRBJ1-1

CDR3: ASRLTGGVETQY
V: TRBV6-5
J: TRBJ2-5

CDR3: ASSGGGGAGRRTQY
V: TRBV7-2
J: TRBJ2-5

CDR3: ASSLKAPGTVYGYT
V: TRBV7-2
J: TRBJ1-2

CDR3: ASSLIQGETQY
V: TRBV7-9
J: TRBJ2-5

CDR3: ASRTQGNYGYT
V: TRBV5-4
J: TRBJ1-2

CDR3: SASDRNEQY
V: TRBV20-1
J: TRBJ2-7

CDR3: ASSESGKGQPQH
V: TRBV6-1
J: TRBJ1-5

CDR3: ASSGSRPNTGELF
V: TRBV10-1
J: TRBJ2-2

CDR3: ASTTSGGAETQY
V: TRBV5-4
J: TRBJ2-5

CDR3: AWRGLADTQY
V: TRBV30
J: TRBJ2-3

CDR3: ASSTGLAGLDTQY
V: TRBV13
J: TRBJ2-3

CDR3: AIPARGLRQPQH
V: TRBV25-1
J: TRBJ1-5

CDR3: ASSLDPGTPNTEAF
V: TRBV5-1
J: TRBJ1-1

CDR3: ASSLIAGTVNTGELF
V: TRBV5-6
J: TRBJ2-2

CDR3: ASSPSEARGRGEQF
V: TRBV18
J: TRBJ2-1

CDR3: AWTLGEVTYEQY
V: TRBV30
J: TRBJ2-7

CDR3: ASSLTGGNTEAF
V: TRBV28
J: TRBJ1-1

CDR3: AWSVRGTGGGEQY
V: TRBV30
J: TRBJ2-7

CDR3: SVWATVNTEAF
V: TRBV29-1
J: TRBJ1-1

CDR3: ASSQVLTSGRDEQF
V: TRBV4-1
J: TRBJ2-1

CDR3: ASSTLPDILGGELF
V: TRBV5-1
J: TRBJ2-2

CDR3: ASSQDITNTGELF
V: TRBV4-1
J: TRBJ2-2

CDR3: ASSRDRNYEQY
V: TRBV5-1
J: TRBJ2-7

CDR3: AITEGPEGRGYT
V: TRBV10-3
J: TRBJ1-2

CDR3: ASSLFAGGEKLF
V: TRBV7-9
J: TRBJ1-4